The entry below describes one T cell receptor beta chain. The CDR3 runs 15 residues. Germline assignment: CDR1 MNHEY and CDR2 SVGAGI. The J segment lost 0 bases and the V segment lost 6 bases, leaving 7 bases of the junction unmatched. The sample comes from a study of blood T cell repertoires in COVID-19. Study-wide context: PBMCs, B-cell-depleted T cells, or T cells provided the cDNA or gDNA that made up the material.

Some clones are missing from TCRdb's copy, which holds only in-frame ones; the method was immunoSEQ multiplex PCR. The sample has about 170,000 clones, about 80% seen once. The V and J genes are TRBV6-5 and TRBJ2-5; TRBD1 aligns across 7 bases. Specimen: peripheral blood. This receptor was taken from a man aged 65 to 79 with active or convalescent COVID-19. The CDR3 bases are TGTGCCAGCAGGGAGGACAGGAGAAACCAAGAGACCCAGTACTTC. It codes for CASREDRRNQETQYF.